The clone carrying this T cell receptor beta chain was counted ten times or more. What it recognizes is unknown. The TCRbeta library was prepared with unique molecular identifiers. TCRdb processed the PCR reads anew with MiXCR; each CDR3 protein has one entry. This sample has over 150,000 distinct CDR3 sequences, with 6.6% found just once. After removal of 6 bases from V and 3 bases from J, the junction contained 7 bases not matched to a gene. This CDR3 has 17 amino acids. The germline V gene encodes CDR1 MDHEN and CDR2 SYDVKM. The sample belongs to a study of T-cell reconstitution after alpha-beta-depleted transplantation in children. The study, taken as a whole, reports: Several hundred expanded graft clones reportedly supplied alpha-beta T cells about two months after transplant. Some patients showed high day-60 TCRbeta diversity, which derived from surviving recipient T cells and thymic progenitors. Fresh T-cell production supplied most of the T-cell counts and diversity seen one year after transplant.

The sequence came from a boy younger than 10 with acute lymphoblastic leukemia, due to receive a stem cell transplant. The genes are TRBV28 and TRBJ2-3; 15 bases fit TRBD2. This specimen was PBMCs, taken before TCRalphabeta/CD19-depleted stem cell transplant. CDR3 in DNA: TGTGCCAGCAGCCTCGCGGGACTAGCGGGGGGAACAGATACGCAGTATTTT. Encoded protein: CASSLAGLAGGTDTQYF.